The 23 T cell receptor beta chains below come from one sample, sequenced in a study of blood T cell repertoires in COVID-19. The table came from immunoSEQ multiplex PCR; TCRdb's copy has only in-frame clones and leaves some out. This table holds about 210,000 clones, approximately 82% found once. The sequenced sample was peripheral blood. The receptor set was obtained from a man in his fifties or sixties with active or convalescent COVID-19.

Here the CDR3 reads CASSGQGGNTIYF. In DNA form, the CDR3 reads TGTGCCAGCAGTGGACAGGGGGGAAACACCATATATTTT. The chain carries TRBV6-6 and TRBJ1-3, with 9 positions matching TRBD1. After removal of 5 bases from V and 4 bases from J, the junction contained 0 bases not matched to a gene. This CDR3 has 13 residues. Per germline, CDR1 MNHNY and CDR2 SVGAGI (reference sequence).

This chain links TRBV1 with TRBJ2-7; the DNA was not used to check the table's D call, TRBD1. TRBV1 represents a pseudogene. This CDR3 is 17 amino acids long. The CDR3 coding sequence is TGCACCAGCAGCCAAGATAAGACGACAGAAGTTACCTACGAGCAGTACTTC. This encodes CTSSQDKTTEVTYEQYF.

This chain links TRBV10-3 with TRBJ2-5; 7 bases line up with TRBD2. J was trimmed by 5 bases and V by 10 bases; bases with no gene match: 10. Per germline, CDR1 ENHRY and CDR2 SYGVKD. The CDR3 spans 13 residues. CDR3 amino acids: CATSAGADETQYF. The CDR3 DNA reads TGTGCCACGTCCGCGGGAGCGGATGAGACCCAGTACTTC.

The chain recombines TRBV4-1 with TRBJ1-5; tentatively, D is TRBD1 (6 bases). Trimming pared 4 bases from V and 10 bases from J, leaving 17 bases between. Germline loops: CDR1 MGHRA, CDR2 YSYEKL. The CDR3 length is 14 residues. CDR3 protein: CASSPQGVIVPQHF. Here the CDR3 DNA reads TGCGCCAGCAGCCCACAGGGTGTCATCGTTCCCCAGCATTTT.

The chain joins TRBV2 to TRBJ2-5; TRBD2 matches 10 bases. The CDR3 consists of 15 residues. The germline V gene has CDR1 SNHLY and CDR2 FYNNEI. V dropped 10 bases and J dropped 8; count of bases not matched to a gene: 16. CDR3 amino acids: CATRRGQRGGVTQYF. In nucleotides, the CDR3 is TGTGCCACCAGGCGCGGCCAGCGGGGGGGGGTAACCCAGTACTTC.

The chain employs TRBV30 and TRBJ1-4, with D unclear. V shed 1 base and J shed 7 bases, with 10 bases lying between them. Germline V gene sequence: CDR1 GTSNPN, CDR2 SVGIG (reference sequence). This CDR3 has 13 amino acids. The CDR3 DNA is TGTGCCTGGAGTGGGAGTGCCGCTGAAAAACTGTTTTTT. Translation gives CAWSGSAAEKLFF.

The genes are TRBV27 and TRBJ2-7; the match to TRBD1 covers 9 bases. This CDR3 is 15 amino acids long. The germline V gene has CDR1 MNHEY and CDR2 SMNVEV (reference sequence). V shed 2 bases, J shed 3 bases, and the junction held 5 bases outside the gene matches. In DNA, the CDR3 is TGTGCCAGCAGTTTACAACAGGGGGCTTACTACGAGCAGTACTTC. It is translated as CASSLQQGAYYEQYF.

The rearrangement joins TRBV12-3 or TRBV12-4 to TRBJ2-7; TRBD1 matches 8 bases. The CDR3 is 13 amino acids. V gave up 3 bases and J gave up 6 bases; unmatched junction bases: 4. CDR3 nucleotides: TGTGCCAGCAGTTTGGGACAGGTCGGCGAGCAGTACTTC. Its protein is CASSLGQVGEQYF.

The chain employs TRBV10-3 and TRBJ2-1; D gene ambiguous. Looked up from germline, CDR1 is ENHRY and CDR2 is SYGVKD. Trimming left V 3 bases short and J 2 bases short, with 11 bases between. The CDR3 is 15 amino acids. The CDR3, as DNA: TGTGCCATCAGTGACGGAGCGAGCCCCTACAATGAGCAGTTCTTC. It specifies CAISDGASPYNEQFF.

The genes are TRBV23-1 and TRBJ1-3, with 7 positions matching TRBD1. TRBV23-1 is treated as an ORF (open reading frame) with a function not yet certain. The length of the CDR3 is 17 residues. The trim removed 0 bases at V and 1 base at J, leaving 6 bases unmatched. CDR3 sequence (DNA): TGCGCCAGCAGTCAATCTGACAGGGAACCTTCTGGAAACACCATATATTTT. Its translation: CASSQSDREPSGNTIYF.

The genes are TRBV2 and TRBJ2-1; TRBD1 aligns across 7 bases. CDR1 is SNHLY and CDR2 is FYNNEI in the germline V gene. J lost 6 bases, V lost 6 bases, and 11 bases had no gene match. This CDR3 comprises 15 residues. CDR3 loop: CASRQATGTFNEQFF. In nucleotides, the CDR3 is TGTGCCAGCAGACAAGCGACAGGGACCTTCAATGAGCAGTTCTTC.

This chain joins TRBV23-1 and TRBJ1-1; 7 nucleotides match TRBD1. TRBV23-1 is known as an ORF, though its function is uncertain. V lost 4 bases, J lost 1 base, and 12 bases stayed unmatched. The CDR3 is 17 residues long. The CDR3 loop reads CASSPKVTGVQNTEAFF. The CDR3 DNA is TGCGCCAGCAGTCCTAAAGTTACAGGGGTGCAGAACACTGAAGCTTTCTTT.

The chain carries TRBV6-5 and TRBJ2-7; D may be TRBD1 (5 bases). CDR1 is MNHEY, CDR2 SVGAGI, per germline. Trimming removed 2 bases at V and 6 bases at J, with 14 bases between. The CDR3 contains 14 residues. Here the CDR3 reads CASSYLDKSGEQYF. DNA of the CDR3: TGTGCCAGCAGTTACCTGGACAAGTCCGGCGAGCAGTACTTC.

The genes are TRBV5-4 and TRBJ2-3; 10 bases map to TRBD1. The germline gives CDR1 SGHNT, CDR2 YYREEE (reference sequence). The ends lost 1 base at V and 4 bases at J; junction bases unmatched: 3. CDR3 length: 15 residues. This CDR3 is CASSLWTGGSDTQYF. The CDR3, as DNA: TGTGCCAGCAGCTTGTGGACAGGGGGATCAGATACGCAGTATTTT. Drawing the rest from reference TRBV5-4 and TRBJ2-3, the complete variable domain is ETGVTQSPTHLIKTRGQQVTLRCSSQSGHNTVSWYQQALGQGPQFIFQYYREEENGRGNFPPRFSGLQFPNYSSELNVNALELDDSALYLCASSLWTGGSDTQYFGPGTRLTVL.

V and J are TRBV6-1 and TRBJ2-7, with TRBD2 matching 9 bases. V lost 3 bases to trimming and J lost 0 bases; unmatched junction nucleotides: 6. CDR3 size: 16 residues. From germline, CDR1 is MNHNS and CDR2 SASEGT. The CDR3 here is CASSEASGDSSYEQYF. CDR3 in DNA: TGTGCCAGCAGTGAGGCTAGCGGGGATTCCTCCTACGAGCAGTACTTC.

V is TRBV7-8 and J is TRBJ1-2; D gene uncertain. The CDR3 totals 13 residues. CDR1 is SGHVS, CDR2 FQNEAQ, per germline. Trimming shortened V by 3 bases and J by 4 bases, and 9 bases separated the two germline ends. CDR3 sequence (DNA): TGTGCCAGCAGCTTCCGGGATTTCTATGGCTACACCTTC. Protein sequence: CASSFRDFYGYTF.

This chain connects TRBV5-4 to TRBJ1-4; 7 positions match TRBD1. CDR3 length equals 16 residues. Germline V lookup: CDR1 SGHNT, CDR2 YYREEE (reference sequence). V lost 0 bases and J lost 10; bases outside the gene matches: 12. The CDR3 DNA reads as TGTGCCAGCAGCTTGGAGCCGACAGGGCCACGGCGAAAACTGTTTTTT. Its translation is CASSLEPTGPRRKLFF.

The genes are TRBV24-1 and TRBJ2-1; 7 nucleotides align to TRBD1. This CDR3 has 18 amino acids. Germline assignment: CDR1 KGHDR and CDR2 SFDVKD. The J segment lost 4 bases and the V segment lost 3 bases, leaving 14 bases of the junction unmatched. The CDR3 loop is CATSDRNPGQNRYNEQFF. The CDR3 DNA is TGTGCCACCAGTGATCGAAACCCGGGACAGAACCGATACAATGAGCAGTTCTTC.

For the CDR3, the DNA is TGTGCCACCCAGAGGGCCCCCGGGAATGAAAAACTGTTTTTT. Translation: CATQRAPGNEKLFF. The genes are TRBV2 and TRBJ1-4; D gene unclear. The germline V gene encodes CDR1 SNHLY and CDR2 FYNNEI. The CDR3 covers 14 residues. Deletions cut 10 bases from V and 5 bases from J, with 17 bases between.

The J gene is TRBJ2-1, the V gene TRBV28; a weak D match, TRBD1 (5 bases). CDR3 length: 15 amino acids. CDR1 is MDHEN and CDR2 is SYDVKM in the germline V gene. The germline V and J ends were trimmed by 4 bases and 8 bases, with 18 bases remaining between them. DNA for the CDR3: TGTGCCAGCAGTTCACCAACCTCAGGGTACCATGAGCAGTTCTTC. This encodes CASSSPTSGYHEQFF.

The chain has TRBV11-2 and TRBJ2-3; possibly TRBD2 for D (6 bases). The germline V gene has CDR1 SGHAT and CDR2 FQNNGV. CDR3 size: 12 residues. The V gene lost 5 bases and the J gene lost 4 bases, with 7 bases spanning the gap. CDR3 residues: CASSRLADTQYF. In nucleotides, the CDR3 is TGTGCCAGCAGCCGACTAGCAGATACGCAGTATTTT.

The chain couples TRBV27 to TRBJ1-1; D is unresolved. CDR1 is MNHEY and CDR2 is SMNVEV in the germline V gene (reference sequence). This CDR3 region has 15 residues. Trimming removed 6 bases from V and 1 base from J, with 15 bases in between. This CDR3 reads CASSLPGLGNTEAFF. The CDR3 nucleotides read TGTGCCAGCAGCTTACCCGGACTAGGGAACACTGAAGCTTTCTTT.

The V gene is TRBV5-5, the J gene TRBJ1-1; the D gene is possibly TRBD1 (5 bases). The length of the CDR3 is 14 residues. V was trimmed by 0 bases and J by 3 bases, leaving 9 bases between them. Germline CDR1 SGHKS, CDR2 YYEKEE (reference sequence). The CDR3 loop is CASSLAGGDTEAFF. CDR3 in DNA: TGTGCCAGCAGCTTGGCCGGGGGGGACACTGAAGCTTTCTTT.